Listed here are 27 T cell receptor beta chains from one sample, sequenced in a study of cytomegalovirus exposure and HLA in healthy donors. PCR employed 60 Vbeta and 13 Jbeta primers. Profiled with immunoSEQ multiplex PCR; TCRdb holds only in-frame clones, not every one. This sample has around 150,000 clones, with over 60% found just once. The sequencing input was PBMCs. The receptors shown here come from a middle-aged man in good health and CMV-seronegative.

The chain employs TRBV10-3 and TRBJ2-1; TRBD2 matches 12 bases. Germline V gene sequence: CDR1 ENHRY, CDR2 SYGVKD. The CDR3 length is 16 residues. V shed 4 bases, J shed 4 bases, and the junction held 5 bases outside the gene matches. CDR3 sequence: CAISARLAGAYNEQFF. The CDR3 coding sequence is TGTGCCATCAGTGCCCGACTAGCGGGAGCTTACAATGAGCAGTTCTTC.

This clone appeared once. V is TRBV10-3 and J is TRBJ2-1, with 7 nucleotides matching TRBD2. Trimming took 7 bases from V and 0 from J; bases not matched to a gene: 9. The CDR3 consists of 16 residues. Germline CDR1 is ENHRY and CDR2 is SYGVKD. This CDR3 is CAITMGLPSSYNEQFF. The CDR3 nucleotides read TGTGCCATCACCATGGGACTACCCAGCTCCTACAATGAGCAGTTCTTC.

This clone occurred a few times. CDR3 sequence: CASSESGQGLQPQHF. The CDR3, as DNA: TGTGCCAGCAGTGAATCCGGACAGGGCCTACAGCCCCAGCATTTT. The chain carries TRBV25-1 and TRBJ1-5, with 8 positions matching TRBD1. Germline trimming cut 1 base from V and 7 bases from J; bases unmatched to any gene: 6. This CDR3 region has 15 residues. The germline CDR1 and CDR2 sequences are MGHDK and SYGVNS.

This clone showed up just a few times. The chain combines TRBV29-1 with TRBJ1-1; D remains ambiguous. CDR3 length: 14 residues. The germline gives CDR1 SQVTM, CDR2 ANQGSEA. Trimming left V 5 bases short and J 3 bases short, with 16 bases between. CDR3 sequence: CSVLVGEEDTEAFF. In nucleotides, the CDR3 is TGCAGCGTTTTGGTCGGGGAGGAAGACACTGAAGCTTTCTTT.

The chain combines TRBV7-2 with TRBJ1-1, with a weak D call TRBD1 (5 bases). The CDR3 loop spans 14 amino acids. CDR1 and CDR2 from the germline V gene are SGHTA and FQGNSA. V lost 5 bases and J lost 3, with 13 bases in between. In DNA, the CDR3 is TGTGCCAGCAGCCCACAGGCTGGGGACACTGAAGCTTTCTTT. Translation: CASSPQAGDTEAFF.

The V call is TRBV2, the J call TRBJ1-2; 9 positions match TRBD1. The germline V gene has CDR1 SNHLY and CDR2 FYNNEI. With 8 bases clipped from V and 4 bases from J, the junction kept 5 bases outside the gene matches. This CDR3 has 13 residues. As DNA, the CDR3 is TGTGCCAGCCAGACAGGGGGATCCTATGGCTACACCTTC. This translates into CASQTGGSYGYTF.

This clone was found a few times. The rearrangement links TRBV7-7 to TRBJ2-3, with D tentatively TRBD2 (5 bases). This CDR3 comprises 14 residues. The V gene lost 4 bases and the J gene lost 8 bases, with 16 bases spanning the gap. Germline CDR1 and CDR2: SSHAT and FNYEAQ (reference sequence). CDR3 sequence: CASSSATRGGTQYF. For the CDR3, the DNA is TGTGCCAGCAGCTCGGCGACTCGCGGAGGTACGCAGTATTTT.

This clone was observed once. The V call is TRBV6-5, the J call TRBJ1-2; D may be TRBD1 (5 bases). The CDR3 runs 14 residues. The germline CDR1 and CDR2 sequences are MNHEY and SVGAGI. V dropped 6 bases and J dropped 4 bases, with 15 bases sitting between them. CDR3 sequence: CASSPSGQSYGYTF. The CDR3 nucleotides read TGTGCCAGCAGCCCGAGTGGACAATCCTATGGCTACACCTTC.

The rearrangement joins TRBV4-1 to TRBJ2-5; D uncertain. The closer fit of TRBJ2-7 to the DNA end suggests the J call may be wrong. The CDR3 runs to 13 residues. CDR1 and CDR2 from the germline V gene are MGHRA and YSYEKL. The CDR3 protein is CASSSLYSYEQYF. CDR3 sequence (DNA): TGCGCCAGCAGCTCCCTCTACTCCTACGAGCAGTACTTC.

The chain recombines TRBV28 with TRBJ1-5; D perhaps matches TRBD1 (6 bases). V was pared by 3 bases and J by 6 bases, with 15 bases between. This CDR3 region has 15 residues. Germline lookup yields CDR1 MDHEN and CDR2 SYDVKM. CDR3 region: CASSLTTGLFQPQHF. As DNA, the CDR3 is TGTGCCAGCAGTTTGACGACAGGTCTTTTTCAGCCCCAGCATTTT.

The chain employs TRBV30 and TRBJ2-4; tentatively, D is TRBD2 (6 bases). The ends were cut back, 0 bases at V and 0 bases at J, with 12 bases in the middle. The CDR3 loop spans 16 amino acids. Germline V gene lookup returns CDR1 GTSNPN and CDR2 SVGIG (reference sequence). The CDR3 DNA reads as TGTGCCTGGAGTGTAAGACTAGGCATAGCCAAAAACATTCAGTACTTC. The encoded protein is CAWSVRLGIAKNIQYF. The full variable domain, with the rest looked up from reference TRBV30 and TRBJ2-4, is SQTIHQWPATLVQPVGSPLSLECTVEGTSNPNLYWYRQAAGRGLQLLFYSVGIGQISSEVPQNLSASRPQDRQFILSSKKLLLSDSGFYLCAWSVRLGIAKNIQYFGAGTRLSVL.

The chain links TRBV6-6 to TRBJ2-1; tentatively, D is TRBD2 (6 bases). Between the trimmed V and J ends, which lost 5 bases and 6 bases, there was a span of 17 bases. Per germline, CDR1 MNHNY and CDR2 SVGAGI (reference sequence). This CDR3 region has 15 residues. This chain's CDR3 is CASSETRGAANEQFF. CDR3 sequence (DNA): TGTGCCAGCAGTGAGACTAGGGGTGCGGCCAATGAGCAGTTCTTC.

The CDR3: CASSDLLGGAPYEQYF. The CDR3 DNA follows: TGTGCCAGCAGCGATCTCCTTGGCGGGGCCCCCTACGAGCAGTACTTC. The chain uses TRBV7-2 and TRBJ2-7, with D possibly being TRBD2 (6 bases). The length of the CDR3 is 16 residues. Germline assignment: CDR1 SGHTA and CDR2 FQGNSA. The V and J ends lost 5 bases and 2 bases respectively, with 19 bases between them.

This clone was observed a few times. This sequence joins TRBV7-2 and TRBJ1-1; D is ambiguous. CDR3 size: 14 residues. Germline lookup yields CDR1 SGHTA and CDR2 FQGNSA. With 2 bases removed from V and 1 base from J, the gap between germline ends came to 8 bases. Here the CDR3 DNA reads TGTGCCAGCAGCTTATCCGCAGGGAACACTGAAGCTTTCTTT. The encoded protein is CASSLSAGNTEAFF.

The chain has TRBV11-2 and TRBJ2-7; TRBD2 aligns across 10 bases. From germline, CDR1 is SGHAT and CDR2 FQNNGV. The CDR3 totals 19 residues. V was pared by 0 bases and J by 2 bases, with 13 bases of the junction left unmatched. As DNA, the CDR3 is TGTGCCAGCAGCTTAGACTCCCCTAGCGGGAGATCAACAGCCTACGAGCAGTACTTC. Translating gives CASSLDSPSGRSTAYEQYF.

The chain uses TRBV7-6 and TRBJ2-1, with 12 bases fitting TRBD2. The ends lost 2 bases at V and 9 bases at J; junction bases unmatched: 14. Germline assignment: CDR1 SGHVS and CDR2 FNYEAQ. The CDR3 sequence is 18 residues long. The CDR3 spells CASSLFHGSLAGGFEQFF. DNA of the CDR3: TGTGCCAGCAGCTTATTTCATGGCTCACTAGCGGGGGGTTTTGAGCAGTTCTTC.

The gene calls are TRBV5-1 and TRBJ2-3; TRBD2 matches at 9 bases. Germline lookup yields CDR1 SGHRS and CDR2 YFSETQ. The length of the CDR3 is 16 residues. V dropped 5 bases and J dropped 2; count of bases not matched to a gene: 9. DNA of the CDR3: TGCGCCAGCAGTTTGACAAGCGGGGGGACCACAGATACGCAGTATTTT. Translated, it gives CASSLTSGGTTDTQYF.

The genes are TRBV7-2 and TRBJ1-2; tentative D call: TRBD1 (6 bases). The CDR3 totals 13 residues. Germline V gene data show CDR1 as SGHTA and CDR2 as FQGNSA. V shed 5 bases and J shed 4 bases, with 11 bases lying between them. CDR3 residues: CASSVGTTYGYTF. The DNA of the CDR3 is TGTGCCAGCAGCGTCGGGACAACCTATGGCTACACCTTC.

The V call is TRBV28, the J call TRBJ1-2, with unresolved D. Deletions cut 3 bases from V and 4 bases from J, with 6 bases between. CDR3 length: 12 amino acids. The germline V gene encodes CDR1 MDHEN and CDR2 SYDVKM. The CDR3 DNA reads TGTGCCAGCAGTTTGAGTCTCTATGGCTACACCTTC. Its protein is CASSLSLYGYTF.

The CDR3 DNA follows: TGTGCCAGCAGCTCCCGAGGAAGGGGGGGTGAGACCCAGTACTTC. It encodes CASSSRGRGGETQYF. The chain has TRBV5-4 and TRBJ2-5, with D tentatively TRBD2 (7 bases). Germline lookup yields CDR1 SGHNT and CDR2 YYREEE (reference sequence). V lost 3 bases, J lost 5 bases, and 17 bases lay in between. This CDR3 region has 15 residues.

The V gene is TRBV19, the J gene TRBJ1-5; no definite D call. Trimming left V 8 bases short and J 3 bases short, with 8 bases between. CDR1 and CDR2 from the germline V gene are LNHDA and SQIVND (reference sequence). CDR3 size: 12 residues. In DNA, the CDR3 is TGTGCCAGTGGTCAGTACAATCAGCCCCAGCATTTT. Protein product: CASGQYNQPQHF.

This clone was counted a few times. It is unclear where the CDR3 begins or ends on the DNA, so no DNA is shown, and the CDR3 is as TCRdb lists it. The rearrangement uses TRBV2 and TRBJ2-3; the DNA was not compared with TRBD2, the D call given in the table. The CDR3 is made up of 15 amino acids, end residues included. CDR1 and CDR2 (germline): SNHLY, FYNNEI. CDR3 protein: CASSTSTSGADTQYF.

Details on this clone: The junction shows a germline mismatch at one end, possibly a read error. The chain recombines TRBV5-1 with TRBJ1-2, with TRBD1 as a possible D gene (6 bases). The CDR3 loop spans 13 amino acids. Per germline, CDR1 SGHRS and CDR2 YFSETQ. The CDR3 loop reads CASSGEPSGGYPF. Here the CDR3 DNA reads TGCGCCAGCAGCGGCGAGCCCTCTGGGGGCTACCCCTTC.

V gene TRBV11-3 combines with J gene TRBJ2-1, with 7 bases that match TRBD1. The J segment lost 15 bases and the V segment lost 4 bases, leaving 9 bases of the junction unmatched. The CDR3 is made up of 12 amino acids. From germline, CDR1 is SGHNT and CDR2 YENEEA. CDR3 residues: CASSSEGAPLFF. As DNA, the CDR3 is TGTGCCAGCAGCTCCGAGGGGGCCCCGCTGTTCTTC.

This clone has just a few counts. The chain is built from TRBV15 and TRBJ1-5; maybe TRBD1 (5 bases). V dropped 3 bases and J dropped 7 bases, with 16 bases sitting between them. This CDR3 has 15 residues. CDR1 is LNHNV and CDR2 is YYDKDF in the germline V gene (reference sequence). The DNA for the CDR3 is TGTGCCACCAGCAGGGACCCCGGGGGAGGACAGCCCCAGCATTTT. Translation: CATSRDPGGGQPQHF.

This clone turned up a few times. The CDR3: CASSLGEGGPYNEQFF. CDR3 DNA: TGTGCCAGCAGCTTAGGGGAGGGAGGCCCCTACAATGAGCAGTTCTTC. This chain joins TRBV7-9 and TRBJ2-1, with 7 bases fitting TRBD2. Trimming took 1 base from V and 2 from J; bases not matched to a gene: 5. Germline V gene lookup returns CDR1 SEHNR and CDR2 FQNEAQ (reference sequence). The CDR3 has 16 amino acids.

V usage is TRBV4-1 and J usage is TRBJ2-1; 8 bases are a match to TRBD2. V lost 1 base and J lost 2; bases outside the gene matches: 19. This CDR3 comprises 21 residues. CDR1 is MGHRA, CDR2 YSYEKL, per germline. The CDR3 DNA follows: TGCGCCAGCAGCCAAGTCCAACCGGGGGGGTATTCTACCGCGACCTACAATGAGCAGTTCTTC. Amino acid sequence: CASSQVQPGGYSTATYNEQFF.